The entry that follows covers one T cell receptor beta chain sequence. As yet, its antigen is unknown. V was pared by 5 bases and J by 5 bases, with 19 bases of the junction left unmatched. Looked up from germline, CDR1 is LNHDA and CDR2 is SQIVND (reference sequence). This CDR3 is 18 amino acids long. The data originate from a study of shared clonotypes between healthy human individuals. Produced via immunoSEQ multiplex PCR; TCRdb's table is partial and in-frame only. The sample records under 200,000 clones, about 93% being singletons. Negatively enriched CD4+ T cells were divided by CD45RA into naive and memory. Study outcomes and limitations: Among non-shared clonotypes, generation probabilities were lower than among those shared by all four donors. Naive CD4 clonotypes overlapped across a handful of donors at approximately 5%. Only blood underwent sampling, and tissue repertoires likely differ.

This chain connects TRBV19 to TRBJ2-5, with TRBD1 matching over 8 bases. This sequence was found in a woman aged 30 to 39 in good health. Sequencing used naive CD4+ T cells sorted from blood. As to subset: CD45RA+ positively selected. DNA of the CDR3: TGTGCCAGTAGTGCCGCCTGGCGGGCAGGGGGCCTCGTGGAGACCCAGTACTTC. This codes for CASSAAWRAGGLVETQYF.